This T cell receptor beta chain appears in the sequencing data of a study of shared clonotypes between healthy human individuals. Study-level information: Each donor's CD8 memory used one plate, CD8 naive two, each CD4 subset three. Study observations and caveats: Several donors showed sharing of about 4.8% of naive CD4 clonotypes. Limitation of the genetic and exposure-history diversity represented came from the few donors.

The test was conducted at deep level. TCRdb's copy holds only in-frame clones and misses some; the assay was immunoSEQ multiplex PCR. The sample consists of millions of clones, about 95% of them appearing once. Terminally differentiated effector memory CD45RA+ cells were excluded by CCR7 positive selection of CD45RO-negative cells. V was pared by 6 bases and J by 3 bases, with 13 bases between. The CDR3 runs to 14 residues. The germline CDR1 and CDR2 sequences are WSHSY and SAAADI. A word on this clone: Its antigen remains unknown.

This sequence originates from a man in his late teens or twenties in good health. The chain combines TRBV10-2 with TRBJ2-3; D is undetermined. The sample was naive CD8+ T cells sorted from blood. CDR3 nucleotide sequence: TGCGCCAGCAGGATCGGGCTACGAACAGATACGCAGTATTTT. Encoded protein: CASRIGLRTDTQYF.